The T cell receptor (beta chain) described here comes from a study of T cell responses to AZD1222 COVID-19 vaccine. Study summary: Some second doses came at about 4 weeks and others at about 12 weeks; these were pooled.

In the case of this clone: The antigen is undetermined.

Generated by immunoSEQ multiplex PCR, the TCRdb table keeps only in-frame clones and is missing some. Of around 100,000 clones listed, approximately 90% are singletons. The germline V gene has CDR1 KGHSH and CDR2 LQKENI. Trimming shortened V by 3 bases and J by 6 bases, and 18 bases separated the two germline ends. The CDR3 loop spans 16 amino acids. General study results and limits: Donors in the cohort were predominantly white British and more often female, and clonal diversity was possibly underestimated.

This chain uses TRBV18 with TRBJ2-1; maybe TRBD1 (7 bases). This TCR was sampled from an adult in good health. The material was peripheral blood, obtained on day 0 of AZD1222 vaccination. The CDR3 loop is CASSPTLEGASNEQFF. For the CDR3, the DNA is TGTGCCAGCTCACCTACATTGGAGGGGGCATCCAATGAGCAGTTCTTC.